The source of this TCR beta chain is a study of shared clonotypes between healthy human individuals. Overall study findings and caveats: Naive subsets, compared against memory subsets, generally had larger estimated richness values. Specimens sampled were limited to blood, with tissue repertoires likely differing.

CDR1 is KGHSH, CDR2 LQKENI, per germline. Between the trimmed V and J ends, which lost 3 bases and 1 base, there was a span of 9 bases. The CDR3 sequence is 14 residues long. This clone has only a few counts. What it binds is not known. The sample holds other DNA sequences that translate to the same CDR3. A CD45RA-negative memory subset and a CD45RA+ naive subset were separated from the CD4+ cells. The data were produced by immunoSEQ multiplex PCR, yet TCRdb's version contains in-frame clones alone and is incomplete. The repertoire holds millions of clones, 85% to 95% seen once, with roughly 0.13% in the top ten.

The chain has TRBV18 and TRBJ1-1; D possibly corresponds to TRBD1 (5 bases). The sequence derives from a man younger than 35 in good health. The material sequenced was naive CD4+ T cells sorted from blood. Subset described: CD45RA+ positively selected. The DNA of the CDR3 is TGTGCCAGCTCACCGCAGGGCGGGAACACTGAAGCTTTCTTT. Residues: CASSPQGGNTEAFF.